These 5 T cell receptor beta chains were all obtained from the same sample, sequenced in a study of cytomegalovirus exposure and HLA in healthy donors. Researchers ran the PCR with 60 Vbeta and 13 Jbeta primers. Using immunoSEQ multiplex PCR, the repertoire was profiled, and TCRdb retains in-frame clones only, with some absent. The sample includes about 150,000 clones, roughly 80% of them seen just once. The material sequenced was PBMCs. The source of these receptors is a male donor in good health and CMV-seronegative.

V gene TRBV30 combines with J gene TRBJ1-6; D possibly corresponds to TRBD1 (5 bases). The CDR3 sequence is 14 residues long. V was trimmed by 2 bases and J by 9 bases, leaving 14 bases between them. In germline, CDR1 is GTSNPN, CDR2 SVGIG (reference sequence). The CDR3 region has the DNA TGTGCCTGGAGTATCGGGGGGTTCGGTTCACCCCTCCACTTT. Translation gives CAWSIGGFGSPLHF.

This clone has just a few counts. The V gene is TRBV7-2, the J gene TRBJ2-1, with 8 bases identical to TRBD1. V shed 3 bases, J shed 4 bases, and the junction held 8 bases outside the gene matches. Germline values: CDR1 SGHTA, CDR2 FQGNSA. This CDR3 spans 16 amino acids. The CDR3 reads CASSFSGTGLYNEQFF. For the CDR3, the DNA is TGTGCCAGCAGCTTCTCCGGGACAGGTCTTTACAATGAGCAGTTCTTC.

The CDR3 sequence: CASSPGTSGETQYF. The DNA for the CDR3 is TGCGCCAGCAGCCCCGGGACTAGCGGGGAGACCCAGTACTTC. This chain connects TRBV5-1 to TRBJ2-5; TRBD2 agrees at 12 bases. V lost 4 bases to trimming and J lost 5 bases; unmatched junction nucleotides: 3. The CDR3 contains 14 residues. Germline CDR1 and CDR2: SGHRS and YFSETQ.

V is TRBV2 and J is TRBJ1-1; the match to TRBD1 covers 7 bases. Germline V gives CDR1 SNHLY, CDR2 FYNNEI. V shed 7 bases and J 4 bases; nucleotides not matched to a gene: 9. CDR3 length equals 14 residues. CDR3 bases: TGTGCCAGCATTGTGACAGGGTCGGGCACTGAAGCTTTCTTT. Its protein is CASIVTGSGTEAFF.

This clone was counted a single time. V is TRBV19 and J is TRBJ1-1; 7 bases are shared with TRBD1. This CDR3 contains 12 residues. The ends lost 5 bases at V and 5 bases at J; junction bases unmatched: 2. CDR1 is LNHDA, CDR2 SQIVND, per germline (reference sequence). The CDR3 spells CASSSTGTEAFF. The CDR3 DNA follows: TGTGCCAGTAGTTCGACAGGGACTGAAGCTTTCTTT.